One sample yielded the 2 T cell receptor beta chains listed below, sequenced in a study of siplizumab effects on memory and regulatory T cells. Sequenced by immunoSEQ multiplex PCR; TCRdb stores in-frame clones only, minus some. Of around 6,500 clones detected, about 60% appear once; the ten largest clones hold about 15%. Source material: effector memory CD8+ T cells sorted from blood. Subset of the sample: unstimulated CD8+ effector memory T cells. These receptors came from a human donor in good health.

In its sample, this clone was seen a few times. The chain couples TRBV25-1 to TRBJ2-3; a possible D gene is TRBD2 (5 bases). CDR1 and CDR2 (germline): MGHDK, SYGVNS. The V and J ends lost 4 bases and 2 bases respectively, with 13 bases between them. The CDR3 loop spans 15 amino acids. DNA of the CDR3: TGTGCCAGCAGTGTGGGTTCGGGGTACACAGATACGCAGTATTTT. Residues: CASSVGSGYTDTQYF.

This clone was seen more than once but under ten times. This sequence joins TRBV6-6 and TRBJ2-7; D may match TRBD1 or TRBD2 (5 bases each). The CDR3 totals 14 residues. The V end lost 5 bases, the J end lost 1 base, and 12 bases lay between the germline ends. Germline CDR1 MNHNY, CDR2 SVGAGI (reference sequence). CDR3 in DNA: TGTGCCAGCAGTAACCGGGACCTATCCTACGAGCAGTACTTC. It encodes CASSNRDLSYEQYF.